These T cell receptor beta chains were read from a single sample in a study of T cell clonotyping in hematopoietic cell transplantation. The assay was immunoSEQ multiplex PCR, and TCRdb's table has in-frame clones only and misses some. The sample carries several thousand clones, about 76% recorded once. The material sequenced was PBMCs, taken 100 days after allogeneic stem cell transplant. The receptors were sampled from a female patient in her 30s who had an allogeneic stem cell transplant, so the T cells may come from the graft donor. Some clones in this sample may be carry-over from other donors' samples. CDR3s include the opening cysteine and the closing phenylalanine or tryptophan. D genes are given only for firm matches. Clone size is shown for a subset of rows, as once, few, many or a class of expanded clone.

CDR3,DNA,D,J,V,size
CASSETGNYGYTF,TGTGCCAGCAGCGAGACAGGAAACTATGGCTACACCTTC,NA,TRBJ1-2,TRBV2,NA
CASSFVQVVAEAFF,TGTGCCAGCAGCTTTGTTCAGGTGGTCGCTGAAGCTTTCTTT,NA,TRBJ1-1,TRBV5-6,NA
CASSYGNPRYNEQFF,TGTGCCAGCAGCTATGGGAATCCTAGATACAATGAGCAGTTCTTC,NA,TRBJ2-1,TRBV6-6,NA
CASSLRGANTETFF,TGCGCCAGCAGCTTGAGGGGGGCGAACACTGAAACTTTCTTT,NA,TRBJ1-1,TRBV5-1,NA
CASSLGWGAGTGELFF,TGTGCCAGCAGCTTGGGGTGGGGCGCGGGCACCGGGGAGCTGTTTTTT,NA,TRBJ2-2,TRBV7-2,NA
CATSRGPPPDTQYF,TGTGCCACCAGCAGAGGGCCTCCACCCGATACGCAGTATTTT,NA,TRBJ2-3,TRBV15,once
CATTLGPGNTIYF,TGTGCCACCACTCTTGGGCCAGGAAACACCATATATTTT,NA,TRBJ1-3,TRBV7-3,few
CASSTTAGEMQTQYF,TGTGCCAGCAGTACCACCGCAGGGGAGATGCAGACCCAGTACTTC,NA,TRBJ2-5,TRBV27,NA
CASSRDRVGTGELFF,TGTGCCAGCAGCAGGGACAGGGTTGGCACCGGGGAGCTGTTTTTT,TRBD1,TRBJ2-2,TRBV7-2,NA
CASSYWDLGVPQHF,TGTGCCAGCAGTTACTGGGACTTGGGGGTTCCCCAGCATTTT,NA,TRBJ1-5,TRBV6-6,NA
CAWSARGRLAGGPYNEQFF,TGTGCCTGGAGTGCAAGGGGACGTCTAGCGGGGGGGCCCTACAATGAGCAGTTCTTC,TRBD2,TRBJ2-1,TRBV30,NA
CAIMLSSGAYEQYF,TGTGCCATCATGCTCTCTAGCGGGGCCTACGAGCAGTACTTC,TRBD2,TRBJ2-7,TRBV10-3,NA
CASATGTFTDTQYF,TGCGCCAGCGCCACAGGGACTTTTACAGATACGCAGTATTTT,NA,TRBJ2-3,TRBV5-1,NA
CASRGWDQDEQFF,TGTGCCAGCAGGGGCTGGGACCAGGATGAGCAGTTCTTC,NA,TRBJ2-1,TRBV6-5,NA
CASSAETGYGYTF,TGTGCCAGTAGTGCAGAGACAGGCTATGGCTACACCTTC,NA,TRBJ1-2,TRBV19,few
CASSPRTSGLSYEQYF,TGTGCCAGCAGCCCGCGCACTAGCGGGTTATCCTACGAGCAGTACTTC,TRBD2,TRBJ2-7,TRBV7-2,few
CASSYRPSGVTDTQYF,TGTGCCAGCAGTTACCGCCCTAGCGGGGTCACAGATACGCAGTATTTT,TRBD2,TRBJ2-3,TRBV6-5,NA
CASSEGRYGYTF,TGTGCCAGCAGTGAAGGACGGTATGGCTACACCTTC,NA,TRBJ1-2,TRBV25-1,NA
CASSQGDSGNTIYF,TGCGCCAGCAGCCAGGGAGACTCTGGAAACACCATATATTTT,NA,TRBJ1-3,TRBV4-3,medium-sized
CASSYRGETQYF,TGTGCCAGCAGTTACAGAGGAGAGACCCAGTACTTC,NA,TRBJ2-5,TRBV6-6,NA
CAWRGGPAPRWGSPLHF,TGTGCCTGGCGGGGGGGGCCCGCTCCTCGTTGGGGTTCACCCCTCCACTTT,NA,TRBJ1-6,TRBV30,NA
CASRATGAYEQYF,TGTGCCAGCAGGGCGACAGGGGCCTACGAGCAGTACTTC,TRBD1,TRBJ2-7,TRBV7-9,NA
CASSGTGMVNEQFF,TGTGCCAGCAGCGGGACAGGGATGGTCAATGAGCAGTTCTTC,TRBD1,TRBJ2-1,TRBV7-2,NA